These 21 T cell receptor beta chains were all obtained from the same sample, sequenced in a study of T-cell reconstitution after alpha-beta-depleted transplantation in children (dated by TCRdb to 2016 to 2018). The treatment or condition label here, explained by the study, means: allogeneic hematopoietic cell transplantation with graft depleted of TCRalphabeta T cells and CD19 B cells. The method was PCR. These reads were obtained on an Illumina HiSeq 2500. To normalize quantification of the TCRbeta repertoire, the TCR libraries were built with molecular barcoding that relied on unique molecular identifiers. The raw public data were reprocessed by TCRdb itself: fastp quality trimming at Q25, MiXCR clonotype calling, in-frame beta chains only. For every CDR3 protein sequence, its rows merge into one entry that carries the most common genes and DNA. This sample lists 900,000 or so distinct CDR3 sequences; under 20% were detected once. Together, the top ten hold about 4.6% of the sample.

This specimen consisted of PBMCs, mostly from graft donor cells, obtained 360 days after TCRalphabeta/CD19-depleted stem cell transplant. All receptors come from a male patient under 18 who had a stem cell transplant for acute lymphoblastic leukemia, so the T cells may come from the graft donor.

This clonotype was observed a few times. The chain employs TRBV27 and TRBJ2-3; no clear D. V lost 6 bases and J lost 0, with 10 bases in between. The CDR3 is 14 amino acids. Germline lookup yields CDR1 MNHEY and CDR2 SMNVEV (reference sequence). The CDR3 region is CASRRGDSTDTQYF. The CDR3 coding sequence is TGTGCCAGCAGGAGAGGCGACAGCACAGATACGCAGTATTTT.

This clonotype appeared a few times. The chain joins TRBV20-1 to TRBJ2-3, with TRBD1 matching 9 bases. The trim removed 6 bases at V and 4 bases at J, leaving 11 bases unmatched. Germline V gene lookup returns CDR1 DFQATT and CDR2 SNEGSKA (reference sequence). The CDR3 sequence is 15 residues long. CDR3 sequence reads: CSAFWTGVIPDTQYF. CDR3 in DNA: TGCAGTGCATTTTGGACAGGGGTAATTCCAGATACGCAGTATTTT.

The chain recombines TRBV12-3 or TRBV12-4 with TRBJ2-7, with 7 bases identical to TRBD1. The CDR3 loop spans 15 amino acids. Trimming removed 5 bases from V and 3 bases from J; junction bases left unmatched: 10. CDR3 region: CASSTRWDSSYEQYF. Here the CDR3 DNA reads TGTGCCAGCAGTACACGCTGGGACAGTAGCTACGAGCAGTACTTC.

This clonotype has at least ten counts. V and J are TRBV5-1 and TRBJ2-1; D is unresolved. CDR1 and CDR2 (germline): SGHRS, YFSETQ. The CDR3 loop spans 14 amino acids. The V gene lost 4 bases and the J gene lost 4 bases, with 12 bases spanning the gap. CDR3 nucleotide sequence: TGCGCCAGCAGCCTACAAGACGGATACAATGAGCAGTTCTTC. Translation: CASSLQDGYNEQFF.

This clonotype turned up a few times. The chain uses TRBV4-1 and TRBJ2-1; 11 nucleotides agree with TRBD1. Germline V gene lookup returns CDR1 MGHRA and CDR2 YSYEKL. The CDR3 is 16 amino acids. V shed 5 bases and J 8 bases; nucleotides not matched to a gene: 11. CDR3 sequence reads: CASSVPGTGGWHEQFF. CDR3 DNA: TGCGCCAGCAGCGTTCCCGGGACAGGGGGTTGGCATGAGCAGTTCTTC.

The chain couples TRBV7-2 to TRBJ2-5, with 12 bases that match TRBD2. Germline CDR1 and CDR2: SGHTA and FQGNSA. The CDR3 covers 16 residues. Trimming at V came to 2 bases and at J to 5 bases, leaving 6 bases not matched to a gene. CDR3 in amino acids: CASSLTGLAGWETQYF. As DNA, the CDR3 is TGTGCCAGCAGCTTAACAGGACTAGCGGGATGGGAGACCCAGTACTTC. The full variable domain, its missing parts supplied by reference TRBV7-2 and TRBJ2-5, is GAGVSQSPSNKVTEKGKDVELRCDPISGHTALYWYRQSLGQGLEFLIYFQGNSAPDKSGLPSDRFSAERTGGSVSTLTIQRTQQEDSAVYLCASSLTGLAGWETQYFGPGTRLLVL.

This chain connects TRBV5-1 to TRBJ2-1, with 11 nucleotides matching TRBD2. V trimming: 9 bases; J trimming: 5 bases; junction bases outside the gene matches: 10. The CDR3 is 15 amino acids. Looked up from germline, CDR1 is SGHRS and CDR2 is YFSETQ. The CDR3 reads CATSLLAGGNNEQFF. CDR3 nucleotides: TGCGCCACTTCGCTGCTAGCGGGAGGAAACAATGAGCAGTTCTTC.

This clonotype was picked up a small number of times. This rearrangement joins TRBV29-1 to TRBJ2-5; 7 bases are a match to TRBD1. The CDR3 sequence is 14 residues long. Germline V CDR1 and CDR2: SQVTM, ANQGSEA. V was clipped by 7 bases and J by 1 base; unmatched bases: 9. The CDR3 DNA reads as TGCAGCGCCGACGCCCGGGACAGCCAAGAGACCCAGTACTTC. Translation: CSADARDSQETQYF.

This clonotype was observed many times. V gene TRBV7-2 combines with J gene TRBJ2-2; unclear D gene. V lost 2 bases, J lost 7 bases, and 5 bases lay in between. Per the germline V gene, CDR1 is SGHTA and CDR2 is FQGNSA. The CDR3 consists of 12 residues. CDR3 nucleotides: TGTGCCAGCAGCTTAAGGGTCGGGGAGCTGTTTTTT. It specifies CASSLRVGELFF.

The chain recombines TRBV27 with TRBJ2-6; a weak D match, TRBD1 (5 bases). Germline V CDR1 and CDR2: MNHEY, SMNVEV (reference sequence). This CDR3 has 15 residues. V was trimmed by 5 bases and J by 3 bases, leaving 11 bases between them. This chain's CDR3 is CASSAPGFGANVLTF. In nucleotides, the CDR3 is TGTGCCAGCAGTGCTCCAGGGTTTGGGGCCAACGTCCTGACTTTC.

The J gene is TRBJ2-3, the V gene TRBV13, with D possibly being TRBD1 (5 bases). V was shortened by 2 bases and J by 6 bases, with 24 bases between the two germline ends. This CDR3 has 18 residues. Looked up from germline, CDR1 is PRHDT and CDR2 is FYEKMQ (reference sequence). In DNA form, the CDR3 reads TGTGCCAGCAGCTTATACTATGTGGGGCAGTCGAGCCCTGATACGCAGTATTTT. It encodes CASSLYYVGQSSPDTQYF. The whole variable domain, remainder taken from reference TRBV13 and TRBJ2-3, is AAGVIQSPRHLIKEKRETATLKCYPIPRHDTVYWYQQGPGQDPQFLISFYEKMQSDKGSIPDRFSAQQFSDYHSELNMSSLELGDSALYFCASSLYYVGQSSPDTQYFGPGTRLTVL.

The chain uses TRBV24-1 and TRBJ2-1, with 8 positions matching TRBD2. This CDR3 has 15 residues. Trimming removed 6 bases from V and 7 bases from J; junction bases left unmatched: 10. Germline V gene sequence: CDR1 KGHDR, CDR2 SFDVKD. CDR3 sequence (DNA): TGTGCCACCAGTCTGGGACTAGAGGTACGGAATGAGCAGTTCTTC. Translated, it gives CATSLGLEVRNEQFF.

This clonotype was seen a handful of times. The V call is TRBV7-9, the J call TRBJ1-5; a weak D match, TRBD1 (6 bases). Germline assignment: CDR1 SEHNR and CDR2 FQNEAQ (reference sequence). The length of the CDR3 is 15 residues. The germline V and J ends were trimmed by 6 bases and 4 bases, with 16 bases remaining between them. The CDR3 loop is CASSPSGHLNQPQHF. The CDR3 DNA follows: TGTGCCAGCAGTCCTTCGGGACACTTAAATCAGCCCCAGCATTTT.

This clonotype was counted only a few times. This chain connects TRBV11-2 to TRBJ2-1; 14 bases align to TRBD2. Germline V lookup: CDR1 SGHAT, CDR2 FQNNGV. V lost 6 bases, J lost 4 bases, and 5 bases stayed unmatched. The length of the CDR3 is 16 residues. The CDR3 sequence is CASRRLAGGKYNEQFF. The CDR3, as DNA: TGTGCCAGCAGACGACTAGCGGGAGGGAAATACAATGAGCAGTTCTTC.

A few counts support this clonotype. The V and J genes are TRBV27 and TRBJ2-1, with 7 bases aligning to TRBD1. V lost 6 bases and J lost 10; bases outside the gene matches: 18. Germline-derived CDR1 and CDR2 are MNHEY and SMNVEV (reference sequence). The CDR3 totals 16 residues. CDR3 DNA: TGTGCCAGCAGGAAGCCGGGACAGAGGGCCGCTAGGGAGCAGTTCTTC. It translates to CASRKPGQRAAREQFF.

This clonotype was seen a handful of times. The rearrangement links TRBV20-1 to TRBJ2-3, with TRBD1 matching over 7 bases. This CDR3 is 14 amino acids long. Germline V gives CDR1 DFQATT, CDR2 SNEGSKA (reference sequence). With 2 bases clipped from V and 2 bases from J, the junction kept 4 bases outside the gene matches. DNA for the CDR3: TGCAGTGCTAGATTAGGGGGCCACACAGATACGCAGTATTTT. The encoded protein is CSARLGGHTDTQYF.

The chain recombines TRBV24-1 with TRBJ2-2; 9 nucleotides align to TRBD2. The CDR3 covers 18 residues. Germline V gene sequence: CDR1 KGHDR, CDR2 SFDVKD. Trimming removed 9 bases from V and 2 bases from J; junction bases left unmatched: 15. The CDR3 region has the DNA TGTGCCACCGCCAATCCGGGTCTAGCGGGACCCAACACCGGGGAGCTGTTTTTT. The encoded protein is CATANPGLAGPNTGELFF.

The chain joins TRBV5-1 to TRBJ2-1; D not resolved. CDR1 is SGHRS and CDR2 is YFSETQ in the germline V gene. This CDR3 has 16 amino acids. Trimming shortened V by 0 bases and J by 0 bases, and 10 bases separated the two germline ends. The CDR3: CASSLGAASSYNEQFF. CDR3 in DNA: TGCGCCAGCAGCTTGGGTGCGGCGAGCTCCTACAATGAGCAGTTCTTC. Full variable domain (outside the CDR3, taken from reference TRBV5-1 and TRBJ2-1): KAGVTQTPRYLIKTRGQQVTLSCSPISGHRSVSWYQQTPGQGLQFLFEYFSETQRNKGNFPGRFSGRQFSNSRSEMNVSTLELGDSALYLCASSLGAASSYNEQFFGPGTRLTVL.

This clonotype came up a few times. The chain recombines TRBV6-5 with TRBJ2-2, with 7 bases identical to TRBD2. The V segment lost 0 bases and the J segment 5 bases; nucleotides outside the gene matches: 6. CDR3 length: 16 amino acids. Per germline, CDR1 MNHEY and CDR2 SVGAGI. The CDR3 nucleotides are TGTGCCAGCAGTTACTCGCCGGGACTAAGGACCGGGGAGCTGTTTTTT. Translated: CASSYSPGLRTGELFF.

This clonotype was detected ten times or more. CDR3 residues: CSVGGNLGSTDTQYF. The CDR3, as DNA: TGCAGCGTTGGGGGGAACCTTGGCAGCACAGATACGCAGTATTTT. V usage is TRBV29-1 and J usage is TRBJ2-3, with D perhaps matching TRBD1 or TRBD2 (5 bases each). The CDR3 length is 15 residues. Germline V gene lookup returns CDR1 SQVTM and CDR2 ANQGSEA. V was cut by 4 bases and J by 0 bases, with 14 bases left in between.

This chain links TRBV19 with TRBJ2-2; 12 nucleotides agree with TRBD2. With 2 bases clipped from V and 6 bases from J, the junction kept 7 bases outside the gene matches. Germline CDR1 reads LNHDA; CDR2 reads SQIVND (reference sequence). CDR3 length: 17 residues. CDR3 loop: CASSIMASGRAAGELFF. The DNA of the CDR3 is TGTGCCAGTAGTATAATGGCTAGCGGGAGGGCCGCCGGGGAGCTGTTTTTT.